The 10 T cell receptor beta chains presented below share a single source sample, sequenced in a study of blood T cell repertoires in COVID-19. The assay was immunoSEQ multiplex PCR, and TCRdb's table has in-frame clones only and misses some. This sample has about 110,000 clones; around 75% occur once, and the top ten carry less than 1%. Specimen: peripheral blood. These receptors were obtained from a human donor with acute or convalescent COVID-19. The donor label of this sample is uncertain.

V and J are TRBV29-1 and TRBJ1-1; TRBD1 might be the D (5 bases). Looked up from germline, CDR1 is SQVTM and CDR2 is ANQGSEA. Trimming cost V 6 bases and J 1 base, with 9 bases left between them. CDR3 size: 12 residues. CDR3 protein: CSVATENTEAFF. The CDR3 bases are TGCAGCGTGGCGACAGAGAACACTGAAGCTTTCTTT. The complete variable domain, with remaining parts taken from reference TRBV29-1 and TRBJ1-1, reads SAVISQKPSRDICQRGTSLTIQCQVDSQVTMMFWYRQQPGQSLTLIATANQGSEATYESGFVIDKFPISRPNLTFSTLTVSNMSPEDSSIYLCSVATENTEAFFGQGTRLTVV.

For the CDR3, the DNA is TGTGCCAGCAGCTTACGGGGTGGCAGGGGTAATGGCTACACCTTC. Its protein is CASSLRGGRGNGYTF. The chain couples TRBV7-3 to TRBJ1-2, with D tentatively TRBD1 (6 bases). V was clipped by 2 bases and J by 6 bases, with 16 bases between them. CDR3 length: 15 amino acids. CDR1 and CDR2 (germline): SGHTA, FQGTGA.

There are a few counts of this clone. CDR3 coding DNA: TGTGCCAGCAACCGACTTTCGGGACAGGGAAGTGGGGCCAACGTCCTGACTTTC. Protein sequence: CASNRLSGQGSGANVLTF. The gene calls are TRBV11-2 and TRBJ2-6; TRBD1 matches at 9 bases. The CDR3 sequence is 18 residues long. Germline-derived CDR1 and CDR2 are SGHAT and FQNNGV. After removal of 7 bases from V and 3 bases from J, the junction contained 13 bases not matched to a gene.

This chain joins TRBV18 and TRBJ1-5, with TRBD1 matching 9 bases. Germline trimming cut 5 bases from V and 4 bases from J; bases unmatched to any gene: 0. This CDR3 is 13 amino acids long. CDR1 KGHSH and CDR2 LQKENI come from the germline V gene. CDR3: CASSGTGNQPQHF. For the CDR3, the DNA is TGTGCCAGCTCAGGGACAGGGAATCAGCCCCAGCATTTT.

This clone was observed once. This chain connects TRBV5-1 to TRBJ1-5; possibly TRBD1 for D (5 bases). CDR3 length: 13 amino acids. The V and J ends lost 0 bases and 6 bases respectively, with 7 bases between them. CDR1 SGHRS and CDR2 YFSETQ come from the germline V gene. The DNA of the CDR3 is TGCGCCAGCAGCTTGGAAAGGGGTCAGCCCCAGCATTTT. It specifies CASSLERGQPQHF.

The rearrangement links TRBV27 to TRBJ2-5, with TRBD2 identical over 8 bases. V was pared by 6 bases and J by 0 bases, with 12 bases of the junction left unmatched. CDR1 is MNHEY, CDR2 SMNVEV, per germline (reference sequence). The length of the CDR3 is 17 residues. CDR3 in amino acids: CASRLSGVGGDQETQYF. CDR3 bases: TGTGCCAGCAGGCTATCTGGTGTCGGGGGGGACCAAGAGACCCAGTACTTC.

This clone was counted between two and nine times. The rearrangement uses TRBV18 and TRBJ2-2, with 7 bases identical to TRBD1. The CDR3 extends over 18 amino acids. V lost 4 bases to trimming and J lost 2 bases; unmatched junction nucleotides: 13. Germline V gene sequence: CDR1 KGHSH, CDR2 LQKENI. The CDR3, as DNA: TGTGCCAGCTCACTAACCTACCTCCGACAGGGAAACACCGGGGAGCTGTTTTTT. It codes for CASSLTYLRQGNTGELFF.

The genes are TRBV6-6 and TRBJ2-3; D is uncertain. Germline-derived CDR1 and CDR2 are MNHNY and SVGAGI (reference sequence). V gave up 7 bases and J gave up 2 bases, with 13 bases separating them. The CDR3 runs to 14 residues. CDR3 region: CASKLAQPTDTQYF. CDR3 bases: TGTGCCAGCAAGCTCGCACAGCCCACAGATACGCAGTATTTT.

This clone was observed a handful of times. The rearrangement uses TRBV7-2 and TRBJ1-1; the D gene is possibly TRBD1 (5 bases). The CDR3 consists of 16 residues. From germline, CDR1 is SGHTA and CDR2 FQGNSA. The V end was cut by 2 bases, the J end by 1 base, with 14 bases between. CDR3 loop: CASSLWGASGNTEAFF. CDR3 coding DNA: TGTGCCAGCAGCTTATGGGGCGCCTCCGGGAACACTGAAGCTTTCTTT.

The CDR3 spells CASSTGALRAFF. The CDR3 DNA reads as TGCGCCAGCAGTACAGGGGCTTTGCGAGCTTTCTTT. This rearrangement joins TRBV10-2 to TRBJ1-1, with 7 positions matching TRBD1. The V and J ends lost 5 bases and 10 bases, in that order; junction bases with no gene match: 7. This CDR3 is built from 12 residues. Germline V gene sequence: CDR1 WSHSY, CDR2 SAAADI.